The rows below give T cell receptor beta chains drawn from one sample of a study of blood T cell repertoires in COVID-19. TCRdb's table, derived via immunoSEQ multiplex PCR, lists solely in-frame clones and lacks some. The table lists some 27,000 clones, about 89% of them singletons. The sample consisted of peripheral blood. The source is a human donor in a cohort sampled during active COVID-19. CDR3s include the opening cysteine and the closing phenylalanine or tryptophan. A D gene is named only where the DNA matches it firmly. Clone size, where shown, is once, few, many, or a class for clones that have expanded.

clone_size	j_call	v_call	d_call	cdr3_aa	cdr3_nt
-	TRBJ2-1	TRBV7-7	TRBD1	CASSLTGTGPLNEQFF	TGTGCTAGCAGCTTAACCGGGACAGGCCCCCTCAATGAGCAGTTCTTC
-	TRBJ1-1	TRBV5-8	-	CASSLTKQQAFF	TGTGCCAGCAGCTTGACCAAACAGCAAGCTTTCTTT
-	TRBJ2-4	TRBV11-3	TRBD1	CASSDKGAVDIQYF	TGTGCCAGCAGCGATAAGGGGGCAGTGGACATTCAGTACTTC
-	TRBJ2-7	TRBV6-5	-	CASSYSADSYEQYF	TGTGCCAGCAGTTACTCCGCGGACTCCTACGAGCAGTACTTC
-	TRBJ2-7	TRBV7-2	-	CASSTGAGEQYF	TGTGCCAGCAGCACTGGGGCTGGCGAGCAGTACTTC
-	TRBJ2-7	TRBV15	TRBD1	CATSRENVLGTGTHEQYF	TGTGCCACCAGCAGAGAAAACGTCTTGGGGACAGGGACCCACGAGCAGTACTTC
-	TRBJ1-1	TRBV9	TRBD1	CASSVATGMNTEAFF	TGTGCCAGCAGCGTAGCGACAGGGATGAACACTGAAGCTTTCTTT
-	TRBJ1-1	TRBV30	TRBD1	CARKDREPMNTEAFF	TGTGCCCGAAAAGACAGGGAACCGATGAACACTGAAGCTTTCTTT
-	TRBJ2-2	TRBV2	-	CASIGGLAGTGELFF	TGTGCCAGCATCGGTGGGCTAGCTGGGACCGGGGAGCTGTTTTTT
-	TRBJ2-1	TRBV7-2	TRBD2	CASSLVLLAGGEQFF	TGTGCCAGCAGCTTAGTGTTGTTAGCGGGGGGGGAACAGTTCTTC
-	TRBJ1-4	TRBV7-2	-	CASTRDTTNEKLFF	TGTGCCAGCACCCGGGACACAACTAATGAAAAACTGTTTTTT
-	TRBJ1-1	TRBV2	TRBD1	CASSYPGTGGSPISMNTEAFF	TGTGCCAGCAGTTATCCCGGGACAGGGGGATCTCCGATCTCGATGAACACTGAAGCTTTCTTT
-	TRBJ1-5	TRBV12-5	TRBD1	CASGLLDRVGESNQPQHF	TGTGCTAGTGGCCTCCTGGACAGGGTGGGGGAGAGCAATCAGCCCCAGCATTTT
-	TRBJ2-1	TRBV6-1	TRBD2	CASSEAPGLAGNEQFF	TGTGCCAGCAGTGAAGCCCCGGGACTAGCGGGGAATGAGCAGTTCTTC
few	TRBJ2-7	TRBV5-1	TRBD1	CASSYRTGGSYEQYF	TGCGCCAGCAGTTACCGGACAGGGGGCTCCTACGAGCAGTACTTC
-	TRBJ2-2	TRBV15	-	CATKWGRTGELFF	TGTGCCACCAAGTGGGGGCGCACCGGGGAGCTGTTTTTT
-	TRBJ2-1	TRBV11-2	TRBD2	CASSLRTSSSYNEQFF	TGTGCCAGCAGCTTACGGACTAGCAGCTCCTACAATGAGCAGTTCTTC
few	TRBJ1-2	TRBV20-1	-	CSARTGYGYTF	TGCAGTGCCCGAACAGGTTATGGCTACACCTTC
-	TRBJ1-1	TRBV3-1/TRBV3-2	-	CASSQGPGAEAFF	TGTGCCAGCAGCCAAGGTCCAGGGGCTGAAGCTTTCTTT
-	TRBJ1-5	TRBV3-1/TRBV3-2	TRBD1	CASSEGGQRQPQHF	TGTGCCAGCTCGGAAGGGGGACAGCGGCAGCCCCAGCATTTT
-	TRBJ1-1	TRBV19	TRBD1	CASSFQQGRRANTEAFF	TGTGCCAGTAGTTTCCAACAGGGGCGCAGGGCGAACACTGAAGCTTTCTTT
-	TRBJ1-2	TRBV2	-	CASSSNNQGYGYTF	TGTGCCAGCAGTTCGAACAATCAGGGGTATGGCTACACCTTC
-	TRBJ1-2	TRBV30	-	CAWRVWREYGYTF	TGTGCCTGGAGGGTCTGGAGGGAATATGGCTACACCTTC
-	TRBJ1-4	TRBV18	-	CASSPRGATNEKLFF	TGTGCCAGCTCACCACGCGGTGCTACTAATGAAAAACTGTTTTTT
-	TRBJ2-1	TRBV7-3	TRBD1	CASSLTGGGYNEQFF	TGTGCCAGCAGCCTAACAGGGGGCGGCTACAATGAGCAGTTCTTC